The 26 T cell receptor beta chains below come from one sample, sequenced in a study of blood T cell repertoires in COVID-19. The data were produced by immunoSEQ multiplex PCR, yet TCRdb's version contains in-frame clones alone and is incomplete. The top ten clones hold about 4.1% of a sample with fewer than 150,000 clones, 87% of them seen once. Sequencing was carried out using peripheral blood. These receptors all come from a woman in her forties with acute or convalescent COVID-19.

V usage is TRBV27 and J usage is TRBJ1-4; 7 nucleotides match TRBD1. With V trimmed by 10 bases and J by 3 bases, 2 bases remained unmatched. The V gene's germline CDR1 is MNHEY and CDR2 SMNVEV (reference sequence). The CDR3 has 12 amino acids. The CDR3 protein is CANQGANEKLFF. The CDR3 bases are TGTGCCAACCAGGGGGCTAATGAAAAACTGTTTTTT. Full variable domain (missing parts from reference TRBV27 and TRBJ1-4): EAQVTQNPRYLITVTGKKLTVTCSQNMNHEYMSWYRQDPGLGLRQIYYSMNVEVTDKGDVPEGYKVSRKEKRNFPLILESPSPNQTSLYFCANQGANEKLFFGSGTQLSVL.

CDR3 sequence: CASSYSDEKLFF. The CDR3 nucleotides are TGTGCCAGCAGCTACAGTGATGAAAAACTGTTTTTT. The rearrangement joins TRBV7-8 to TRBJ1-4; D is unclear. The CDR3 runs to 12 residues. Germline V gives CDR1 SGHVS, CDR2 FQNEAQ. V was pared by 4 bases and J by 6 bases, with 6 bases between.

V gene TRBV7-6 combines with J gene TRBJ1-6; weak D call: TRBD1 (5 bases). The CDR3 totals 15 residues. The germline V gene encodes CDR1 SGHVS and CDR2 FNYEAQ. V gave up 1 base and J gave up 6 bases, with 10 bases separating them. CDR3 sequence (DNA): TGTGCCAGCAGCTTAGTGGTTCAGGGTAATTCACCCCTCCACTTT. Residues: CASSLVVQGNSPLHF.

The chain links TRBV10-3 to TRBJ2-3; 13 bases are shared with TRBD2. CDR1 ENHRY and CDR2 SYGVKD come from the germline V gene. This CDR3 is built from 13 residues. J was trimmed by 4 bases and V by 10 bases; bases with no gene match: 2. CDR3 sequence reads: CASGLAGADTQYF. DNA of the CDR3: TGTGCCAGCGGACTAGCGGGAGCAGATACGCAGTATTTT.

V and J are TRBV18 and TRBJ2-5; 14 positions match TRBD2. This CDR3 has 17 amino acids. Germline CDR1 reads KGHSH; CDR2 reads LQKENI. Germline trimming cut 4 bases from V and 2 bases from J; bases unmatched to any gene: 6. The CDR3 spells CASSRLAGGQTQETQYF. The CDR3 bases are TGTGCCAGCTCACGACTAGCGGGAGGGCAGACACAAGAGACCCAGTACTTC.

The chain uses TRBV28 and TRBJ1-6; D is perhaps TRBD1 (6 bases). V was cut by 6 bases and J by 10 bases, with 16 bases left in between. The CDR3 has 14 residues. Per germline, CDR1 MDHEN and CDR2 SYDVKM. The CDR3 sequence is CASRGDTGRSPLHF. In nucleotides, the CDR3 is TGTGCCAGCAGGGGGGACACCGGTAGATCACCCCTCCACTTT.

The CDR3 spells CASSRSGGPYEQYF. In DNA form, the CDR3 reads TGTGCCAGCAGCCGTAGCGGGGGCCCGTACGAGCAGTACTTC. The V gene is TRBV5-4, the J gene TRBJ2-7, with 9 bases fitting TRBD2. This CDR3 is 14 amino acids long. V was pared by 4 bases and J by 4 bases, with 6 bases of the junction left unmatched. Germline-derived CDR1 and CDR2 are SGHNT and YYREEE (reference sequence).

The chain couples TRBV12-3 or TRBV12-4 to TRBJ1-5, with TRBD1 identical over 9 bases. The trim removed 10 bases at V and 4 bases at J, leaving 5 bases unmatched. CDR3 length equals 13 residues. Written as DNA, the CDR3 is TGTGCCACCGGGGGGACAGGGAATCAGCCCCAGCATTTT. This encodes CATGGTGNQPQHF.

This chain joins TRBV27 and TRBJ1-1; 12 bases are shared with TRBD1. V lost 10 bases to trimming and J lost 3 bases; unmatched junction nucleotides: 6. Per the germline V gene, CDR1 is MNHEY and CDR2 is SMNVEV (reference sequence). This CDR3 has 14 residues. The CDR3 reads CATDRDRGHTEAFF. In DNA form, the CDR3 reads TGTGCCACCGACCGGGACAGGGGGCACACTGAAGCTTTCTTT.

In DNA, the CDR3 is TGTGCCTGGAAGCGGGGGAGCAACACCGGGGAGCTGTTTTTT. Its protein product is CAWKRGSNTGELFF. The rearrangement links TRBV30 to TRBJ2-2; TRBD2 matches 8 bases. This CDR3 has 14 residues. CDR1 is GTSNPN, CDR2 SVGIG, per germline (reference sequence). J lost 2 bases, V lost 4 bases, and 3 bases had no gene match.

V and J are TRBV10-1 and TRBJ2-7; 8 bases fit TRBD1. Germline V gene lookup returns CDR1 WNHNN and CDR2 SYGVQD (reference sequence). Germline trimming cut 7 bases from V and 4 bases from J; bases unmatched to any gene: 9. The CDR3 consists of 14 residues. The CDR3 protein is CASIGGDRTYEQYF. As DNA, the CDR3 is TGCGCCAGCATAGGAGGGGACAGGACTTACGAGCAGTACTTC.

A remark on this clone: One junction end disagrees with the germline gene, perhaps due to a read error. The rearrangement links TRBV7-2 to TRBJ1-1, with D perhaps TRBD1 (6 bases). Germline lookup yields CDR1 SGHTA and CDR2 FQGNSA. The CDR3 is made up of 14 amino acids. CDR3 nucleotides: TGTGCCAGCACCTTAACAGGGAGAGCCACTGAAGCTTTCTTT. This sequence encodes CASTLTGRATEAFF.

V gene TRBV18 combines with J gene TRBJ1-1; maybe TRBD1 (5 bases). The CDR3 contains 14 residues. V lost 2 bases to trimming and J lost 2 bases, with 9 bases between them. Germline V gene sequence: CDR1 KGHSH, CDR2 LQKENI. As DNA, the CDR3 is TGTGCCAGCTCACCATCCAGGGTTAACACTGAAGCTTTCTTT. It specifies CASSPSRVNTEAFF.

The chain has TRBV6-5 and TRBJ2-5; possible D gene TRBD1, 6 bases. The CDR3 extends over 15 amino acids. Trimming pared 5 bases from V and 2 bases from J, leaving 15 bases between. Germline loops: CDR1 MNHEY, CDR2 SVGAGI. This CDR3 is CASSLSPRGQETQYF. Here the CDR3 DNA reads TGTGCCAGCAGTCTTAGCCCAAGGGGGCAAGAGACCCAGTACTTC.

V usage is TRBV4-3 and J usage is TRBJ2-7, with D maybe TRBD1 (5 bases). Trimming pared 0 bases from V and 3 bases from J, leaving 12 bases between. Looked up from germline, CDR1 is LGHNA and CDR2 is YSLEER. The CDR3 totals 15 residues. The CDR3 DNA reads TGCGCCAGCAGCCAAGATTATCAGGGTAACTACGAGCAGTACTTC. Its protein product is CASSQDYQGNYEQYF.

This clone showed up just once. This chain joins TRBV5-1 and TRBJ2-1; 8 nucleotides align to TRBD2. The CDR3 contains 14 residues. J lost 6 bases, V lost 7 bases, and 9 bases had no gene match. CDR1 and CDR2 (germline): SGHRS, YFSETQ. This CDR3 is CASSPGGTSNEQFF. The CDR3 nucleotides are TGCGCCAGCTCGCCGGGGGGGACCTCCAATGAGCAGTTCTTC.

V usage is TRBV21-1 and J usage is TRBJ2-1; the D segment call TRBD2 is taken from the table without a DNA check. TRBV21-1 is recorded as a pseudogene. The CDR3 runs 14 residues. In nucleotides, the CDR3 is TGTGCCAGCAGCAAAGAAGGAGCGTCCAATGAGCAGTTCTTC. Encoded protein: CASSKEGASNEQFF.

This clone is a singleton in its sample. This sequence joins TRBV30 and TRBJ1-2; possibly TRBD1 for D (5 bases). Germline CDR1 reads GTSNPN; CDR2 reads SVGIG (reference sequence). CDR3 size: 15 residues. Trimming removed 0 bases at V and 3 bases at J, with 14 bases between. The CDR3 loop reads CAWSVIRGNDYGYTF. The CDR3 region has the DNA TGTGCCTGGAGTGTAATACGGGGGAACGACTATGGCTACACCTTC.

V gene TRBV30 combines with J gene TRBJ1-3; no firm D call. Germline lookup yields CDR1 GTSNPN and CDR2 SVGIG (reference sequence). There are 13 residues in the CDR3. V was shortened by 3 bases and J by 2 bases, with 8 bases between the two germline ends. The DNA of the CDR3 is TGTGCCTGGAGCCGGGTGGCTGGAAACACCATATATTTT. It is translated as CAWSRVAGNTIYF.

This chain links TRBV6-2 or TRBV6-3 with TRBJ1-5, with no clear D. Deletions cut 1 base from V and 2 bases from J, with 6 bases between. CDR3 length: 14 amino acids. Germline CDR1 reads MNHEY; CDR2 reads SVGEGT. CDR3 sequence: CASSYFGGNQPQHF. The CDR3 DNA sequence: TGTGCCAGCAGTTACTTCGGGGGCAATCAGCCCCAGCATTTT.

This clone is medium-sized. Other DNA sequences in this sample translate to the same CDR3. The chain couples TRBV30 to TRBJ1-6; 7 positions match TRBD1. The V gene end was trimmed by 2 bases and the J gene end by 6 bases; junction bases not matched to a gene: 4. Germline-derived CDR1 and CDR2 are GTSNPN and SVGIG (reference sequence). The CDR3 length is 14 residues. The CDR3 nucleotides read TGTGCCTGGAGTTTGGGGACAGTTAATTCACCCCTCCACTTT. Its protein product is CAWSLGTVNSPLHF.

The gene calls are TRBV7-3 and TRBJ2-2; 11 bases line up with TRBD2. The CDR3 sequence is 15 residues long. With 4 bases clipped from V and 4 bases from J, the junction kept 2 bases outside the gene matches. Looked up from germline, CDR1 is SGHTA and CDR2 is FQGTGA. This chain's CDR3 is CASSSTSGGTGELFF. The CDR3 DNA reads TGTGCCAGCAGCTCTACTAGCGGGGGCACCGGGGAGCTGTTTTTT.

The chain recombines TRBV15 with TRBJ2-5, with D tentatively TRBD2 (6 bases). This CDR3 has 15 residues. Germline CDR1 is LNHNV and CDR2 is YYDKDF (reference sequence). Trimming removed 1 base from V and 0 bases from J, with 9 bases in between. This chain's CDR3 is CATSRGRGNQETQYF. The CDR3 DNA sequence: TGTGCCACCAGCAGAGGGCGGGGAAACCAAGAGACCCAGTACTTC.

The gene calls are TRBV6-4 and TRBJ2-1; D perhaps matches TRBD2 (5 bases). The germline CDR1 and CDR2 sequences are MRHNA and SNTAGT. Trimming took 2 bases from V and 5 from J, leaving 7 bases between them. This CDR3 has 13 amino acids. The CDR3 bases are TGTGCCAGCAGTGACGGGGAGAACAATGAGCAGTTCTTC. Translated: CASSDGENNEQFF.

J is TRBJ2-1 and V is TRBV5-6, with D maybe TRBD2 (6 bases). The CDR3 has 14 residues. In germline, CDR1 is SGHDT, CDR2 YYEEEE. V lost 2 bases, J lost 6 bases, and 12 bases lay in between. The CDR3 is CASSFPGTLNEQFF. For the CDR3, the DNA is TGTGCCAGCAGCTTCCCCGGGACTCTCAATGAGCAGTTCTTC. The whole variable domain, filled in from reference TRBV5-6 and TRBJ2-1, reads DAGVTQSPTHLIKTRGQQVTLRCSPKSGHDTVSWYQQALGQGPQFIFQYYEEEERQRGNFPDRFSGHQFPNYSSELNVNALLLGDSALYLCASSFPGTLNEQFFGPGTRLTVL.

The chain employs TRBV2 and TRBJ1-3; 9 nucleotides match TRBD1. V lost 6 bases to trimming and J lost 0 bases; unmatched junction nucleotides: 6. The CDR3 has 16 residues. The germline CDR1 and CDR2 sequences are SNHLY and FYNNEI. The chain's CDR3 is CASRMGQGYSGNTIYF. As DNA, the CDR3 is TGTGCCAGCAGGATGGGACAGGGTTACTCTGGAAACACCATATATTTT. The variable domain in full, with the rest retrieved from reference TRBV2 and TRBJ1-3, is EPEVTQTPSHQVTQMGQEVILRCVPISNHLYFYWYRQILGQKVEFLVSFYNNEISEKSEIFDDQFSVERPDGSNFTLKIRSTKLEDSAMYFCASRMGQGYSGNTIYFGEGSWLTVV.